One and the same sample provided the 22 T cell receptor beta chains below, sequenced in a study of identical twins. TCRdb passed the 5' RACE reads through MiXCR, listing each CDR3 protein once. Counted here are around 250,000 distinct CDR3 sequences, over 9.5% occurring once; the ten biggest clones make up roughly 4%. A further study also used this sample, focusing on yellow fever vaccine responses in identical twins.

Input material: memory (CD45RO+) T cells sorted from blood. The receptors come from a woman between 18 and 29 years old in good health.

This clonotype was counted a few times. The CDR3 spells CASSTLAGGFKEQYF. In nucleotides, the CDR3 is TGTGCCAGCAGTACACTAGCGGGGGGGTTTAAAGAGCAGTACTTC. The rearrangement uses TRBV12-3 or TRBV12-4 and TRBJ2-7; 13 nucleotides line up with TRBD2. V was pared by 5 bases and J by 7 bases, with 8 bases of the junction left unmatched. This CDR3 has 15 residues.

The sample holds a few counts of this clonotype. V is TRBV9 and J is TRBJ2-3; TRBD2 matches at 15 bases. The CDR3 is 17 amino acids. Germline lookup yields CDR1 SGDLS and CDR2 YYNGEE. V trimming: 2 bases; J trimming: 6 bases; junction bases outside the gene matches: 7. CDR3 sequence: CASSVQPGTSGGDTQYF. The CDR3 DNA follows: TGTGCCAGCAGCGTCCAACCAGGGACTAGCGGGGGGGATACGCAGTATTTT.

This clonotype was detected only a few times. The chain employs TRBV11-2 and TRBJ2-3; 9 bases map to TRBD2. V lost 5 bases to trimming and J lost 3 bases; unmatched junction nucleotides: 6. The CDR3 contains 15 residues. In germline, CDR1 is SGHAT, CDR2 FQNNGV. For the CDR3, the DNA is TGTGCCAGCAGCAAGCGGGGGGACGGGACAGATACGCAGTATTTT. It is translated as CASSKRGDGTDTQYF.

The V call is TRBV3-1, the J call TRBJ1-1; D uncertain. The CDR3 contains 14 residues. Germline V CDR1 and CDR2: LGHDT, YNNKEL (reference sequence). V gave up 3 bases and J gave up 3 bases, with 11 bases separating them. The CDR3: CASSQDDIYTEAFF. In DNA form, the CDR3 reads TGTGCCAGCAGCCAGGATGACATATACACTGAAGCTTTCTTT.

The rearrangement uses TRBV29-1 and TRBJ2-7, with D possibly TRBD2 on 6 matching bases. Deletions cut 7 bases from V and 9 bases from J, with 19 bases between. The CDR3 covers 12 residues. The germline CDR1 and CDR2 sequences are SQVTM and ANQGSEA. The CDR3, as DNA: TGCAGCGGCGGGGTGGTTGGGGATATGCAGTACTTC. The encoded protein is CSGGVVGDMQYF.

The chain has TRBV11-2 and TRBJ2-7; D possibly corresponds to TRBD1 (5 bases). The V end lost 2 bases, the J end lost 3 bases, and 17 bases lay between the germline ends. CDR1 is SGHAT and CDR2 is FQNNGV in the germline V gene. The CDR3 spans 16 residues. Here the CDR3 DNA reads TGTGCCAGCAGCTTACCCGACAGTGCGACCTTCTACGAGCAGTACTTC. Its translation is CASSLPDSATFYEQYF.

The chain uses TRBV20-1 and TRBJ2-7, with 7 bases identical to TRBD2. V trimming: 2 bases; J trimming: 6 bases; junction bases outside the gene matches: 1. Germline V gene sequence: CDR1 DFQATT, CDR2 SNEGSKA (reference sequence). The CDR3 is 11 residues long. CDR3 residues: CSARRTSEQYF. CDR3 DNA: TGCAGTGCTAGAAGGACTAGCGAGCAGTACTTC.

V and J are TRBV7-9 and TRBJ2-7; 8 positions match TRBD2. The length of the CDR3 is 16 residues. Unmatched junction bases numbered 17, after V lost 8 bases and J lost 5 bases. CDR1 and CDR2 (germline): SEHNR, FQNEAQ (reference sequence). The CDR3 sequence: CASSKALAGTRDEQYF. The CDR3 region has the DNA TGTGCCAGCTCCAAGGCGTTAGCGGGGACTCGGGACGAGCAGTACTTC.

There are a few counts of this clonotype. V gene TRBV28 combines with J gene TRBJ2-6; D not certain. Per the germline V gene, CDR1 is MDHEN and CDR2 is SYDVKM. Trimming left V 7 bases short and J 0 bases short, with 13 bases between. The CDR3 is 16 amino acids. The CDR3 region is CASTRGSFSGANVLTF. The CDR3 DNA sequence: TGTGCCAGCACCCGAGGAAGCTTCTCTGGGGCCAACGTCCTGACTTTC. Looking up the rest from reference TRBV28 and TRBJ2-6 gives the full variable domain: DVKVTQSSRYLVKRTGEKVFLECVQDMDHENMFWYRQDPGLGLRLIYFSYDVKMKEKGDIPEGYSVSREKKERFSLILESASTNQTSMYLCASTRGSFSGANVLTFGAGSRLTVL.

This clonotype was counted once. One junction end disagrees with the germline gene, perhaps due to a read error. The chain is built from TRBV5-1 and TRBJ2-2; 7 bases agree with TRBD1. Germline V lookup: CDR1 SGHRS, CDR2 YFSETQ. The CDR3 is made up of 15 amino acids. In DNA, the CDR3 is TGCGCCAGCAGCTTGGCTCCGGGACAGAGAGGGGTGCTGTTTTTT. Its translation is CASSLAPGQRGVLFF.

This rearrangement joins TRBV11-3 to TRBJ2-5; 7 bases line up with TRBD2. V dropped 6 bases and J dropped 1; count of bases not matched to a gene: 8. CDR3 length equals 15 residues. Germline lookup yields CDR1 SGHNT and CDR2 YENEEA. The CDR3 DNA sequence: TGTGCCAGCAGTTCCCGGCGGGGGAGCCAAGAGACCCAGTACTTC. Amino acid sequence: CASSSRRGSQETQYF.

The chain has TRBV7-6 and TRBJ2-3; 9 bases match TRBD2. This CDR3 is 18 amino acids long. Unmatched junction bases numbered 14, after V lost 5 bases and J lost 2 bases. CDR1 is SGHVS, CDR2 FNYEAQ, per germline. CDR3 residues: CASSHPPEAGGDTDTQYF. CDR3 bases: TGTGCCAGCAGCCATCCGCCGGAGGCGGGGGGGGACACAGATACGCAGTATTTT.

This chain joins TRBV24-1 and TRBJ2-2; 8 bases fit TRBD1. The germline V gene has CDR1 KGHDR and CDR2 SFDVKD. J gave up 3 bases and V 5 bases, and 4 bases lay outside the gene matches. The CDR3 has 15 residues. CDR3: CATSGTDRDTGELFF. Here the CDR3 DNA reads TGTGCCACCAGTGGAACGGACAGGGACACCGGGGAGCTGTTTTTT.

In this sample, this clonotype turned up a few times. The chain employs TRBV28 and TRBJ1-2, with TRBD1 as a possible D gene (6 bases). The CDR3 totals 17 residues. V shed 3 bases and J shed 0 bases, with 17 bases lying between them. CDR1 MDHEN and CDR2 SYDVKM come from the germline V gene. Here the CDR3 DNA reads TGTGCCAGCAGTTTTGGCGGGGCGGACAGTTCTAACTATGGCTACACCTTC. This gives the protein CASSFGGADSSNYGYTF.

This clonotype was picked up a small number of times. The CDR3 DNA reads as TGTGCCAGCAGCCGAACAGGGGACTCTGGAAACACCATATATTTT. Protein product: CASSRTGDSGNTIYF. The chain has TRBV27 and TRBJ1-3; the match to TRBD1 covers 7 bases. Trimming at V came to 6 bases and at J to 0 bases, leaving 5 bases not matched to a gene. Germline CDR1 is MNHEY and CDR2 is SMNVEV (reference sequence). The CDR3 covers 15 residues.

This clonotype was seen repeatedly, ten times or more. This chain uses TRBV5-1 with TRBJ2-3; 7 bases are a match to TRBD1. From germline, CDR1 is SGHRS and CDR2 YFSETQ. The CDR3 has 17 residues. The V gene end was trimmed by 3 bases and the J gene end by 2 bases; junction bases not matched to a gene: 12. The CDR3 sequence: CASSYRQGPSSTDTQYF. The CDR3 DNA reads TGCGCCAGCAGCTACCGACAGGGCCCTAGTTCCACAGATACGCAGTATTTT.

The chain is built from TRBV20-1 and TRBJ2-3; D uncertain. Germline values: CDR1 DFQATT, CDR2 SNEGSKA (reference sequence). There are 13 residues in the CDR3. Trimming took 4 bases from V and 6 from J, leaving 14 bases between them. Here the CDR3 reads CSAKRDSRDTQYF. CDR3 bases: TGCAGTGCTAAGCGAGACTCCCGGGATACGCAGTATTTT.

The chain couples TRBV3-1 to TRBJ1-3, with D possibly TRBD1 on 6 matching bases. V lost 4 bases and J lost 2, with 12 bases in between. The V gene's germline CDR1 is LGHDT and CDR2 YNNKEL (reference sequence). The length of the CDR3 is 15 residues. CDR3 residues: CASSRTAEPGNTIYF. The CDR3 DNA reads TGTGCCAGCAGCCGGACAGCTGAACCTGGAAACACCATATATTTT.

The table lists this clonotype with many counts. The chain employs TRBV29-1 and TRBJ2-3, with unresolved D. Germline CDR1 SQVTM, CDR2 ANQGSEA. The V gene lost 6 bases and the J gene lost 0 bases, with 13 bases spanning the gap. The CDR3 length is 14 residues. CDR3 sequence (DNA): TGCAGCGTAAGGGTTTTTCCCAGCACAGATACGCAGTATTTT. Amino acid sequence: CSVRVFPSTDTQYF.

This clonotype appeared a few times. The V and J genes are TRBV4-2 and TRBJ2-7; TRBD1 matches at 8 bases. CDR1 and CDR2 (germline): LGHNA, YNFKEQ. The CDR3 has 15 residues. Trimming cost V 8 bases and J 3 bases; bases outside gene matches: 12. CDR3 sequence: CASRETGAKNYEQYF. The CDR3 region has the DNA TGTGCCAGCCGGGAGACAGGGGCGAAAAACTACGAGCAGTACTTC.

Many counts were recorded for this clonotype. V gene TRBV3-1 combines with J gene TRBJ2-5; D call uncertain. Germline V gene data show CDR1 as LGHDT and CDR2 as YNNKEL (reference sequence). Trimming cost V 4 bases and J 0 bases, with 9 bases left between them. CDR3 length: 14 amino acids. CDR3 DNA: TGTGCCAGCAGCCTCCTTGGCGACCAAGAGACCCAGTACTTC. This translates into CASSLLGDQETQYF.

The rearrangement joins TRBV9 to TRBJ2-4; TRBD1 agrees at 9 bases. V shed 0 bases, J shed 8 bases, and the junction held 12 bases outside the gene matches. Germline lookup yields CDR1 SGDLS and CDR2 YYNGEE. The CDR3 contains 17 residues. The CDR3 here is CASSVGETDRGGYIQYF. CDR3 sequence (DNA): TGTGCCAGCAGCGTAGGAGAAACGGACAGGGGAGGATACATTCAGTACTTC. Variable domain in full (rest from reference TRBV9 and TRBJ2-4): DSGVTQTPKHLITATGQRVTLRCSPRSGDLSVYWYQQSLDQGLQFLIQYYNGEERAKGNILERFSAQQFPDLHSELNLSSLELGDSALYFCASSVGETDRGGYIQYFGAGTRLSVL.